This TCR beta chain was sequenced during a study of immune evolution from preneoplasia to lung adenocarcinoma. Study-wide background: HLA loss of heterozygosity: under 7.5% AIS, about 14% MIA, approximately 35% ADC, none AAH.

Patients had resection in Japan or China between about 2014 and 2018. The table came from immunoSEQ multiplex PCR; TCRdb's copy has only in-frame clones and leaves some out. The data contain around 6,400 clones, 75% to 90% of them singletons. This CDR3 has 14 amino acids. Trimming took 7 bases from V and 4 from J; bases not matched to a gene: 9. CDR1 MNHEY and CDR2 SVGAGI come from the germline V gene. V and J are TRBV6-5 and TRBJ1-1; TRBD1 aligns across 7 bases. Sequencing was carried out using FFPE invasive lung adenocarcinoma tissue. The sequence came from a person aged 50-70 years with lung adenocarcinoma. The CDR3 loop is CASTLQGVGTEAFF. The CDR3 DNA follows: TGTGCCAGCACCCTTCAGGGGGTGGGCACTGAAGCTTTCTTT.